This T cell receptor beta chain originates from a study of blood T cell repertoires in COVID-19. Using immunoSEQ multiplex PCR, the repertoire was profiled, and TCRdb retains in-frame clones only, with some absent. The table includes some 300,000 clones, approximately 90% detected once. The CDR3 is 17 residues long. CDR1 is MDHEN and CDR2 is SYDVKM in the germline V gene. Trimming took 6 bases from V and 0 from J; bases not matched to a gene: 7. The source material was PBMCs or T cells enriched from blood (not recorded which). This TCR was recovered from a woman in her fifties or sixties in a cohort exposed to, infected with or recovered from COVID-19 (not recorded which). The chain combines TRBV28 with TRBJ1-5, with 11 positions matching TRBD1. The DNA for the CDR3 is TGTGCCAGCAGATTCGGACAGGGGGCAAATAGCAATCAGCCCCAGCATTTT. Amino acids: CASRFGQGANSNQPQHF.